This entry lists 22 T cell receptor beta chains sequenced from one sample in a study of shared clonotypes between healthy human individuals. Libraries were prepared by immunoSEQ multiplex PCR; TCRdb keeps only in-frame clonotypes and omits some of them. Found here are roughly 2 million clones, about 95% of them singletons; the top ten hold approximately 1.2%. The naive CD8 subset, CD45RO-negative cells positively selected for CCR7, excluded terminally differentiated effector memory CD45RA+ cells. Sequencing was done on a sample of naive CD8+ T cells sorted from blood. These receptors all come from a man younger than 35 in good health.

The CDR3 nucleotides read TGTGCCAGCAGCGTAGGGGGGACAGGCCTCGGGGAGCAGTACTTC. Translating gives CASSVGGTGLGEQYF. V gene TRBV9 combines with J gene TRBJ2-7; 8 bases map to TRBD1. Trimming removed 0 bases from V and 7 bases from J; junction bases left unmatched: 9. Germline loops: CDR1 SGDLS, CDR2 YYNGEE. The CDR3 length is 15 residues.

As for this clone: Within the sample, other DNA sequences also encode this same CDR3. The rearrangement links TRBV4-1 to TRBJ1-1; D possibly corresponds to TRBD1 (5 bases). Germline loops: CDR1 MGHRA, CDR2 YSYEKL. V was clipped by 0 bases and J by 4 bases, with 12 bases between them. There are 15 residues in the CDR3. The CDR3 DNA follows: TGCGCCAGCAGCCAAGATCCGGTCGGGGGCACTGAAGCTTTCTTT. Translating it yields CASSQDPVGGTEAFF.

With regard to this clone: Distinct nucleotide sequences in the sample also encode this CDR3. This rearrangement joins TRBV7-6 to TRBJ2-1; no firm D call. The CDR3 length is 15 residues. V shed 3 bases and J shed 0 bases, with 9 bases lying between them. In germline, CDR1 is SGHVS, CDR2 FNYEAQ. CDR3 coding DNA: TGTGCCAGCAGCTTCTCTGGCAGCTCCTACAATGAGCAGTTCTTC. The encoded protein is CASSFSGSSYNEQFF.

With regard to this clone: Other DNA sequences from this sample encode an identical CDR3 as well. The rearrangement uses TRBV4-1 and TRBJ1-2, with D maybe TRBD1 (5 bases). The CDR3 is made up of 14 amino acids. V lost 0 bases and J 4 bases, leaving 9 bases between the germline ends. Germline CDR1 MGHRA, CDR2 YSYEKL. This CDR3 reads CASSQDQGSYGYTF. In nucleotides, the CDR3 is TGCGCCAGCAGCCAAGATCAGGGAAGCTATGGCTACACCTTC.

The chain uses TRBV5-6 and TRBJ2-7, with 9 bases identical to TRBD1. Germline lookup yields CDR1 SGHDT and CDR2 YYEEEE. V shed 2 bases, J shed 5 bases, and the junction held 8 bases outside the gene matches. The CDR3 runs to 15 residues. Here the CDR3 DNA reads TGTGCCAGCAGCTTCAACACAGGGGGCAGGAACGAGCAGTACTTC. Protein product: CASSFNTGGRNEQYF.

This chain joins TRBV28 and TRBJ2-5, with TRBD1 identical over 10 bases. The CDR3 loop spans 15 amino acids. Trimming at V came to 5 bases and at J to 3 bases, leaving 6 bases not matched to a gene. The V gene's germline CDR1 is MDHEN and CDR2 SYDVKM. The CDR3 nucleotides are TGTGCCAGCAGTCCGCCCGGGACAGGGGAAGAGACCCAGTACTTC. It codes for CASSPPGTGEETQYF.

The rearrangement uses TRBV19 and TRBJ1-5; TRBD1 agrees at 7 bases. The length of the CDR3 is 12 residues. V was pared by 7 bases and J by 12 bases, with 9 bases of the junction left unmatched. Germline V gene lookup returns CDR1 LNHDA and CDR2 SQIVND (reference sequence). The CDR3 nucleotides read TGTGCCAGTACTGAAGGGGGCAGTCACCAGCATTTT. Its protein product is CASTEGGSHQHF.

This chain's CDR3 is CASSSRDWTSDEQFF. The CDR3 nucleotides read TGTGCCAGCAGCTCCCGGGACTGGACTAGCGATGAGCAGTTCTTC. The chain carries TRBV7-9 and TRBJ2-1; 9 bases are a match to TRBD2. Germline CDR1 SEHNR, CDR2 FQNEAQ (reference sequence). V gave up 4 bases and J gave up 8 bases; unmatched junction bases: 9. The CDR3 runs to 15 residues. The complete variable domain, with remaining parts taken from reference TRBV7-9 and TRBJ2-1, reads DTGVSQNPRHKITKRGQNVTFRCDPISEHNRLYWYRQTLGQGPEFLTYFQNEAQLEKSRLLSDRFSAERPKGSFSTLEIQRTEQGDSAMYLCASSSRDWTSDEQFFGPGTRLTVL.

The genes are TRBV6-6 and TRBJ2-7; 8 bases line up with TRBD2. Trimming at V came to 6 bases and at J to 4 bases, leaving 14 bases not matched to a gene. Germline CDR1 MNHNY, CDR2 SVGAGI (reference sequence). This CDR3 has 16 amino acids. Written as DNA, the CDR3 is TGTGCCAGCAGCGGCCCCGGGACTAGTTTTGTGTACGAGCAGTACTTC. Amino acid sequence: CASSGPGTSFVYEQYF.

The J gene is TRBJ2-5, the V gene TRBV27, with D perhaps matching TRBD2 (5 bases). Germline CDR1 reads MNHEY; CDR2 reads SMNVEV (reference sequence). The germline V and J ends were trimmed by 1 base and 5 bases, with 8 bases remaining between them. The CDR3 sequence is 13 residues long. The CDR3 DNA reads TGTGCCAGCAGTTTATTATGGAGGGAGACCCAGTACTTC. This translates into CASSLLWRETQYF.

This chain links TRBV27 with TRBJ2-7; TRBD1 matches at 7 bases. The CDR3 consists of 16 residues. Germline V gene sequence: CDR1 MNHEY, CDR2 SMNVEV (reference sequence). Trimming at V came to 4 bases and at J to 3 bases, leaving 12 bases not matched to a gene. The CDR3 sequence: CASSWTGTAQYYEQYF. The CDR3 DNA follows: TGTGCCAGCAGTTGGACGGGGACAGCCCAGTACTACGAGCAGTACTTC.

V gene TRBV4-1 combines with J gene TRBJ2-7, with TRBD2 matching 7 bases. After removal of 0 bases from V and 1 base from J, the junction contained 3 bases not matched to a gene. CDR3 length: 15 amino acids. Germline-derived CDR1 and CDR2 are MGHRA and YSYEKL. The CDR3: CASSQEGGESYEQYF. CDR3 nucleotides: TGCGCCAGCAGCCAAGAGGGAGGGGAGTCCTACGAGCAGTACTTC.

The chain joins TRBV9 to TRBJ1-2; 8 bases are shared with TRBD1. The CDR3 runs 13 residues. With V trimmed by 6 bases and J by 4 bases, 5 bases remained unmatched. The germline V gene encodes CDR1 SGDLS and CDR2 YYNGEE. The DNA for the CDR3 is TGTGCCAGCAAGACCACAGGGGGCTATGGCTACACCTTC. Translation: CASKTTGGYGYTF.

The V and J genes are TRBV7-9 and TRBJ2-1; maybe TRBD2 (5 bases). The germline V and J ends were trimmed by 5 bases and 0 bases, with 11 bases remaining between them. CDR1 and CDR2 from the germline V gene are SEHNR and FQNEAQ (reference sequence). The CDR3 has 15 residues. For the CDR3, the DNA is TGTGCCAGCAGCAACGGGGTCAGCTCCTACAATGAGCAGTTCTTC. It specifies CASSNGVSSYNEQFF.

This clone was seen a single time. Other DNA sequences in the same sample also yield this CDR3. The chain employs TRBV27 and TRBJ1-6; D ambiguous. Trimming took 3 bases from V and 0 from J, leaving 6 bases between them. This CDR3 comprises 15 residues. The germline CDR1 and CDR2 sequences are MNHEY and SMNVEV (reference sequence). CDR3 sequence: CASSLGSSYNSPLHF. CDR3 in DNA: TGTGCCAGCAGTTTGGGGAGCTCCTATAATTCACCCCTCCACTTT.

The CDR3 DNA reads as TGTGCCAGGCCCCTCCCCCAAAACAGGCTTAGCAATCAGCCCCAGCATTTT. Residues: CARPLPQNRLSNQPQHF. The V call is TRBV5-3, the J call TRBJ1-5, with a weak D call TRBD1 (5 bases). TRBV5-3 is an ORF, and what it does is uncertain. The germline V and J ends were trimmed by 8 bases and 0 bases, with 21 bases remaining between them. This CDR3 has 17 residues.

The CDR3 here is CASSDSQGPEPGELFF. As DNA, the CDR3 is TGTGCCAGCAGTGACTCACAGGGGCCCGAGCCCGGGGAGCTGTTTTTT. The chain has TRBV6-4 and TRBJ2-2; 7 bases fit TRBD1. This CDR3 contains 16 residues. Trimming cost V 0 bases and J 6 bases; bases outside gene matches: 7. Germline loops: CDR1 MRHNA, CDR2 SNTAGT.

V gene TRBV5-6 combines with J gene TRBJ2-5; TRBD2 is a possible D gene (5 bases). CDR1 is SGHDT, CDR2 YYEEEE, per germline. V lost 3 bases, J lost 2 bases, and 8 bases lay in between. The CDR3 has 13 amino acids. The CDR3 here is CASSSGGQETQYF. The CDR3 DNA reads TGTGCCAGCAGCTCCGGAGGACAAGAGACCCAGTACTTC.

The chain uses TRBV5-8 and TRBJ1-2, with 9 bases aligning to TRBD1. The germline CDR1 and CDR2 sequences are SGHTS and YDEGEE. The junction had 8 bases not matched to a gene; V was cut back by 4 bases and J by 4 bases. CDR3 length: 15 residues. The CDR3 reads CASSLRQGVAYGYTF. The CDR3 DNA reads as TGTGCCAGCAGCCTCAGACAGGGGGTGGCCTATGGCTACACCTTC.

For this clone: In the same sample, other DNA sequences code for this CDR3. The chain recombines TRBV2 with TRBJ2-7; a weak D match, TRBD1 (5 bases). V lost 3 bases and J 2 bases, leaving 5 bases between the germline ends. This CDR3 is built from 12 residues. CDR1 is SNHLY, CDR2 FYNNEI, per germline. In nucleotides, the CDR3 is TGTGCCAGCAGTGAGGGGCCCTACGAGCAGTACTTC. Its translation: CASSEGPYEQYF.

The chain is built from TRBV5-8 and TRBJ1-2, with TRBD1 as a possible D gene (5 bases). From germline, CDR1 is SGHTS and CDR2 YDEGEE. This CDR3 spans 10 amino acids. The V and J ends lost 3 bases and 12 bases respectively, with 9 bases between them. The CDR3 here is CASSSPGDTF. CDR3 coding DNA: TGTGCCAGCAGCTCCCCGGGGGACACCTTC.

V usage is TRBV19 and J usage is TRBJ2-7; TRBD2 matches at 10 bases. The CDR3 extends over 15 amino acids. Germline CDR1 LNHDA, CDR2 SQIVND (reference sequence). Unmatched junction bases numbered 7, after V lost 5 bases and J lost 3 bases. The CDR3 here is CASSAPGLANYEQYF. In DNA, the CDR3 is TGTGCCAGTAGTGCTCCGGGACTAGCGAACTACGAGCAGTACTTC.